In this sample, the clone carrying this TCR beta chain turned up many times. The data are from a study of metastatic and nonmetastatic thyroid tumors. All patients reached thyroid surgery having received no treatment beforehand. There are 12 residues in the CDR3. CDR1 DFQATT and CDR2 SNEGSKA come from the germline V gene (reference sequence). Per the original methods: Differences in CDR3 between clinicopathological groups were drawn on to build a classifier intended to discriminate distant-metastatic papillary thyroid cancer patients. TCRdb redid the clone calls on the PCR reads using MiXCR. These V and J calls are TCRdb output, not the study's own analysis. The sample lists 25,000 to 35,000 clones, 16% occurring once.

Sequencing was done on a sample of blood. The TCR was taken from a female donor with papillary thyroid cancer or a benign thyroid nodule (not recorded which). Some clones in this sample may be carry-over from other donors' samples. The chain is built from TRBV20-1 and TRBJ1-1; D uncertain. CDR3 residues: CRGVKIRWRAFF. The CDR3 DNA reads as TGCAGAGGAGTAAAGATCCGGTGGCGAGCTTTCTTT.